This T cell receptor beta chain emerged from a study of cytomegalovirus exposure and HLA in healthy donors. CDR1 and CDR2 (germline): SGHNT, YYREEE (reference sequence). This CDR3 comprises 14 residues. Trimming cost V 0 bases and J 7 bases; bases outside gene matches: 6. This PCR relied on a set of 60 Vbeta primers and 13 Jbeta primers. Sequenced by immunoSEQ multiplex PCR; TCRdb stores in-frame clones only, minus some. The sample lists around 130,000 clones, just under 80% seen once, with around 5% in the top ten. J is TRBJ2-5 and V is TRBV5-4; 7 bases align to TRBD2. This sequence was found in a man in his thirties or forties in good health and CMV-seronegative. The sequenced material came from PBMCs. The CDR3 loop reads CASSLGGGRATQYF. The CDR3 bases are TGTGCCAGCAGCTTGGGGGGGGGACGGGCGACCCAGTACTTC. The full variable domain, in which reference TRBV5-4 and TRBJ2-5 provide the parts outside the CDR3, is ETGVTQSPTHLIKTRGQQVTLRCSSQSGHNTVSWYQQALGQGPQFIFQYYREEENGRGNFPPRFSGLQFPNYSSELNVNALELDDSALYLCASSLGGGRATQYFGPGTRLLVL.